The rows below give T cell receptor beta chains drawn from one sample of a study of blood T cell repertoires in COVID-19. Clones were read by immunoSEQ multiplex PCR, and TCRdb kept only the in-frame ones, dropping some. Here the sample spans around 330,000 clones, over 85% being singletons. The specimen was PBMCs or T cells enriched from blood (not recorded which). The receptors shown here come from a man in his 60s who had recovered from COVID-19. CDR3s include the opening cysteine and the closing phenylalanine or tryptophan. Each record gives: D gene, clone size, V gene, J gene, CDR3 DNA, CDR3 protein. The D gene is left open where the match is weak. Not every row has a clone size; where given, it reads once, few, many or a size class.

>TRBD1|.|TRBV7-6|TRBJ2-7
TGTGCCAGCAGCTTGGGGACAGGCCACGAGCAGTACTTC
CASSLGTGHEQYF
>.|once|TRBV6-6|TRBJ1-2
TGTGCCAGCACCCTGGCCGGACTTCCTGATGGCTACACCTTC
CASTLAGLPDGYTF
>.|once|TRBV4-2|TRBJ1-1
TGTGCCAGCAGCCAGGAACAGCCGTTGAACACTGAAGCTTTCTTT
CASSQEQPLNTEAFF
>TRBD2|once|TRBV6-5|TRBJ2-1
TGTGCCACGGTAGCGGGGGGGGACTACAATGAGCAGTTCTTC
CATVAGGDYNEQFF
>TRBD1|.|TRBV4-3|TRBJ2-7
TGCGCCAGCAGCCAAGAAGGCCGACAGGGGGTCGCCTACGAGCAGTACTTC
CASSQEGRQGVAYEQYF
>TRBD2|.|TRBV7-8|TRBJ2-5
TGTGCCAGCAGCCCCCGGGGGCGGGAGGTTAATTTCCCAGAGACCCAGTACTTC
CASSPRGREVNFPETQYF
>TRBD2|.|TRBV4-2|TRBJ2-2
TGTGCCAGCAGCCAAGGTGATAGCGGGGGGACCGGGGAGCTGTTTTTT
CASSQGDSGGTGELFF
>.|once|TRBV19|TRBJ1-1
TGTGCCAGTAGTATGAGGGGACAAAACACTGAAGCTTTCTTT
CASSMRGQNTEAFF
>TRBD2|few|TRBV7-2|TRBJ2-2
TGTGCCAGCAGCCCGGGACTAGCGGGAACGGGGGAGCTGTTTTTT
CASSPGLAGTGELFF
>.|.|TRBV19|TRBJ2-4
TGTGCCAGTAGTTGGGCCGGGGATTTGAGCATTCAGTACTTC
CASSWAGDLSIQYF
>TRBD1|.|TRBV24-1|TRBJ1-2
TGTGCCACCAGTGATCTGACAGGGGATGGCTATGGCTACACCTTC
CATSDLTGDGYGYTF
>.|.|TRBV18|TRBJ2-7
TGTGCCAGCTCATTAGCGGAAAGCTCCTACGAGCAGTACTTC
CASSLAESSYEQYF
>.|.|TRBV10-3|TRBJ1-5
TGTGCCATCAGTGATTTGGCAGGTGGGTATCAGCCCCAGCATTTT
CAISDLAGGYQPQHF
>TRBD1|.|TRBV28|TRBJ1-1
TGTGCCAGCAGTGCCTCTCCAGGGGGCGCGTCGAACACTGAAGCTTTCTTT
CASSASPGGASNTEAFF
>TRBD1|.|TRBV5-1|TRBJ1-4
TGCGCCAGCAGCTTCTACCCCACCGGGACAGGGGCGGGTTTGGATGAAAAACTGTTTTTT
CASSFYPTGTGAGLDEKLFF
>TRBD1|.|TRBV13|TRBJ2-2
TGTGCCAGCAGCTCCCTAGGGGACAGGGGGGACGGGGAGCTGTTTTTT
CASSSLGDRGDGELFF
>TRBD1|many|TRBV6-2/TRBV6-3|TRBJ1-1
TGTGCCAGCAGTCCCCCGGACAGGGTTACTGAAGCTTTCTTT
CASSPPDRVTEAFF
>.|.|TRBV5-8|TRBJ1-4
TGTGCCAGCAGCTTGGGATCCGCAGGGCCTAATGAAAAACTGTTTTTT
CASSLGSAGPNEKLFF
>.|once|TRBV7-3|TRBJ2-1
TGTGCCAGCAGCGACGGGGGCAATGAGCAGTTCTTC
CASSDGGNEQFF
>.|.|TRBV18|TRBJ1-4
TGTGCCAGCTCACCAGATACATCGGGACACCTCATTAGGGGACTGTTTTTT
CASSPDTSGHLIRGLFF
>TRBD1|.|TRBV4-2|TRBJ1-5
TGTGCCAGCAGCCTACAGGGGGTGGGACAGCCCCAGCATTTT
CASSLQGVGQPQHF
>.|.|TRBV5-1|TRBJ2-6
TGCGCCAGCAGCTTGGGGTTGGATGACTACTCTGGGGCCAACGTCCTGACTTTC
CASSLGLDDYSGANVLTF
>TRBD2|once|TRBV5-1|TRBJ2-1
TGCGCCAGCAGCCCCTCGATAGGGACTATGGGCAATGAGCAGTTCTTC
CASSPSIGTMGNEQFF
>TRBD1|.|TRBV9|TRBJ1-4
TGTGCCAGCAGCCCAGGTACAGGGGCGTTTTTTAATGAAAAACTGTTTTTT
CASSPGTGAFFNEKLFF
>.|.|TRBV3-1/TRBV3-2|TRBJ1-6
TGTGCCAGCAGCCATGAATTACGGGGGTCCTATAATTCACCCCTCCACTTT
CASSHELRGSYNSPLHF
>.|.|TRBV2|TRBJ1-6
TGTGCCAGCAGTGAAGTCTATCGAGGTTCACCCCTCCACTTT
CASSEVYRGSPLHF
>TRBD2|once|TRBV11-3|TRBJ2-1
TGTGCCAGCAGCTCGGGACTAGCGGGAGGAACATACAATGAGCAGTTCTTC
CASSSGLAGGTYNEQFF
>.|.|TRBV5-1|TRBJ2-7
TGCGCCAGCAGCTTGGACACGCCACCCTTGTACTTC
CASSLDTPPLYF
>TRBD1|.|TRBV5-5|TRBJ1-1
TGTGCCAGCAGCACACTGTATGGGACAGGGGGCACTGAAGCTTTCTTT
CASSTLYGTGGTEAFF
>TRBD1|once|TRBV19|TRBJ1-2
TGTGCCAGTACCGAACAGGGGTTTTTATACTATGGCTACACCTTC
CASTEQGFLYYGYTF
>.|.|TRBV9|TRBJ1-3
TGTGCCAGCAGCGTAGAAGGTGTGGATGTCGCGGGAGGAAACACCATATATTTT
CASSVEGVDVAGGNTIYF
>.|.|TRBV4-2|TRBJ2-2
TGTGCCAGCAGCCAAGGCGGCAGGGGTCGGACCGGGGAGCTGTTTTTT
CASSQGGRGRTGELFF
>TRBD1|.|TRBV7-9|TRBJ2-7
TGTGCCAGCAGCCCCGGGACAGGGGGCTTCGAGCAGTACTTC
CASSPGTGGFEQYF
>.|once|TRBV7-9|TRBJ1-1
TGTGCCAGCAGCCAAGTCCCAGGGGTGCCTGAAGCTTTCTTT
CASSQVPGVPEAFF
>.|.|TRBV15|TRBJ1-1
TGTGCCACCAGCGGTAGACAGAAGGAGAACACTGAAGCTTTCTTT
CATSGRQKENTEAFF
>.|.|TRBV19|TRBJ1-5
TGTGCCAGTACTTTTTGGGGGGTGGGCCAGCCCCAGCATTTT
CASTFWGVGQPQHF
>.|.|TRBV9|TRBJ2-3
TGTGCCAGCAGCTCTGGGAGTTTGGTTGATACGCAGTATTTT
CASSSGSLVDTQYF
>TRBD1|few|TRBV27|TRBJ1-2
TGTGCCAGCAGTCGGACAGGTTCCTATGGCTACACCTTC
CASSRTGSYGYTF
>.|.|TRBV3-1/TRBV3-2|TRBJ1-1
TGTGCCAGCAGCCAAGATCCCCGGGGAACTGAAGCTTTCTTT
CASSQDPRGTEAFF
>.|.|TRBV23-1|TRBJ1-1
TGCGCCAGCAGTCAAACAACAGGGCTGAACACTGAAGCTTTCTTT
CASSQTTGLNTEAFF
>.|.|TRBV3-1/TRBV3-2|TRBJ1-3
TGTGCCAGCAGCCGAATCCCTGCCGCAGGGAGGATAGGAAACACCATATATTTT
CASSRIPAAGRIGNTIYF
>.|.|TRBV13|TRBJ2-7
TGTGCCAGCAGCTGGGCTGGCCAAAACTCCTACGAGCAGTACTTC
CASSWAGQNSYEQYF
>TRBD1|.|TRBV18|TRBJ1-2
TGTGCCAGCTCACCGGGGACAGGGGGCCTGAATGGCTACACCTTC
CASSPGTGGLNGYTF
>TRBD2|.|TRBV5-1|TRBJ2-4
TGCGCCAGCAGCCAAAGCGGGGTCACCCAAAACATTCAGTACTTC
CASSQSGVTQNIQYF
>TRBD1|.|TRBV5-6|TRBJ1-1
TGTGCCAGCAGATCGGACAGGGTAAACGGGATGAACACTGAAGCTTTCTTT
CASRSDRVNGMNTEAFF
>.|.|TRBV15|TRBJ1-1
TGTGCCGGGGGACTAGACATGAACACTGAAGCTTTCTTT
CAGGLDMNTEAFF
>.|.|TRBV7-9|TRBJ2-7
TGTGCCAGCAGCTTGGAGGTTATCTTGGAGCAGTACTTC
CASSLEVILEQYF
>TRBD1|.|TRBV27|TRBJ1-5
TGTGCCAGCAGTTTCTCGGGACAGCAACTGCCCCAGCATTTT
CASSFSGQQLPQHF
>.|.|TRBV4-3|TRBJ2-7
TGCGCCAGCAGCCAGACTTACGTCCAGGAGCAGTACTTC
CASSQTYVQEQYF
>.|.|TRBV7-9|TRBJ2-1
TGTGCCAGCAGCGTGGGGCAGTACAATGAGCAGTTCTTC
CASSVGQYNEQFF
>.|.|TRBV30|TRBJ1-1
TGTGCCTGGAGTGTACGGGGTGGGAAAGCTTTCTTT
CAWSVRGGKAFF
>.|.|TRBV10-3|TRBJ1-5
TGTGCCATCAGTGGGACTGCGGGTCAGCCCCAGCATTTT
CAISGTAGQPQHF
>.|.|TRBV5-4|TRBJ1-2
TGTGCCAGCAGCTTGGATCAGAATGGCTACACCTTC
CASSLDQNGYTF
>TRBD1|.|TRBV18|TRBJ1-1
TGTGCCAGCTCACGAACTCTCGGACAGGGGAACACTGAAGCTTTCTTT
CASSRTLGQGNTEAFF